This TCR beta chain was found in a study of shared clonotypes between healthy human individuals. Study-level background: Per donor, three plates held CD4 naive cells, three held CD4 memory, two held CD8 naive and one held CD8 memory.

The donor population consisted of healthy HIV-negative adults with no recent acute infections or vaccinations. The CDR3 consists of 14 residues. J lost 7 bases, V lost 4 bases, and 6 bases had no gene match. The germline gives CDR1 SGHRS, CDR2 YFSETQ. About this clone: Its specificity is not known.

Data came from immunoSEQ multiplex PCR; TCRdb stores just in-frame clones and leaves some out. The table has 2 million to 2.5 million clones, approximately 95% seen once. Broader study findings: A small donor pool kept down the genetic and exposure-history diversity that was represented. Expectations were that clonotype sharing among donors would be affected by sequencing depth.

Sequenced material: naive CD4+ T cells sorted from blood. Subset in this sample: CD45RA+ positively selected. The receptor was derived from a man aged 18 to 35 in good health. The gene calls are TRBV5-1 and TRBJ1-2, with TRBD1 identical over 11 bases. The CDR3 region is CASSPPGTGGGYTF. Here the CDR3 DNA reads TGCGCCAGCAGCCCGCCCGGGACAGGGGGTGGCTACACCTTC.